This T cell receptor (beta chain) was captured by sequencing in a study of blood T cell repertoires in COVID-19. Study details: Collection of acute and convalescent COVID-19 samples took place in the United States, Italy and Spain.

The ends were cut back, 6 bases at V and 6 bases at J, with 17 bases in the middle. Germline CDR1 and CDR2: MNHEY and SVGAGI. This CDR3 contains 14 residues. Some clones are missing from TCRdb's copy, which holds only in-frame ones; the method was immunoSEQ multiplex PCR. The data hold around 150,000 clones, with 82% observed a single time. The sequence was obtained from a woman in her 40s with COVID-19, enrolled during active disease. This rearrangement joins TRBV6-5 to TRBJ1-2; D unresolved. Specimen: peripheral blood. Here the CDR3 reads CASSDINPTDGYTF. The CDR3 DNA sequence: TGTGCCAGCAGCGACATTAATCCCACGGATGGCTACACCTTC.